The 16 T cell receptor beta chains below were found in one sample sequenced in a study of T-cell reconstitution after alpha-beta-depleted transplantation in children. Unique molecular identifiers were built into the TCRbeta library. TCRdb used MiXCR to reprocess the PCR reads, holding one entry per CDR3 protein. The repertoire has about a million distinct CDR3 sequences, less than 30% of them found once; the top ten carry roughly 31%. The sample consisted of PBMCs, mostly from graft donor cells, taken 360 days after TCRalphabeta/CD19-depleted stem cell transplant. The source is a boy less than two years old who had a stem cell transplant for SCID, so the T cells may come from the graft donor.

This clonotype was seen only a few times. The chain is built from TRBV28 and TRBJ2-1; D gene unclear. CDR1 and CDR2 (germline): MDHEN, SYDVKM. V gave up 8 bases and J gave up 5 bases, with 1 base separating them. This CDR3 has 9 amino acids. CDR3 sequence (DNA): TGTGCCAGCGACAATGAGCAGTTCTTC. Protein sequence: CASDNEQFF. Full variable domain (rest looked up from reference TRBV28 and TRBJ2-1): DVKVTQSSRYLVKRTGEKVFLECVQDMDHENMFWYRQDPGLGLRLIYFSYDVKMKEKGDIPEGYSVSREKKERFSLILESASTNQTSMYLCASDNEQFFGPGTRLTVL.

This clonotype was detected a few times. The chain employs TRBV5-1 and TRBJ2-1; 12 nucleotides line up with TRBD2. The V and J ends lost 4 bases and 4 bases, in that order; junction bases with no gene match: 3. This CDR3 is 15 amino acids long. Germline V gene sequence: CDR1 SGHRS, CDR2 YFSETQ. In DNA, the CDR3 is TGCGCCAGCAGCAAAGGGACTAGCGGGTACAATGAGCAGTTCTTC. This codes for CASSKGTSGYNEQFF. Variable domain in full (rest from reference TRBV5-1 and TRBJ2-1): KAGVTQTPRYLIKTRGQQVTLSCSPISGHRSVSWYQQTPGQGLQFLFEYFSETQRNKGNFPGRFSGRQFSNSRSEMNVSTLELGDSALYLCASSKGTSGYNEQFFGPGTRLTVL.

In nucleotides, the CDR3 is TGTGCCAGCAGTCTGAACACCCGACAGGGATATACGCAGTATTTT. Amino acids: CASSLNTRQGYTQYF. V usage is TRBV28 and J usage is TRBJ2-3; TRBD1 matches 7 bases. V gave up 5 bases and J gave up 7 bases; unmatched junction bases: 12. This CDR3 spans 15 amino acids. Per germline, CDR1 MDHEN and CDR2 SYDVKM.

J is TRBJ2-7 and V is TRBV4-1, with 8 bases fitting TRBD1. Germline CDR1 and CDR2: MGHRA and YSYEKL. V lost 1 base to trimming and J lost 6 bases; unmatched junction nucleotides: 11. This CDR3 comprises 16 residues. The CDR3 nucleotides are TGCGCCAGCAGCCAAGTGGGAAAGACAGGGGCGGCCGAGCAGTACTTC. This codes for CASSQVGKTGAAEQYF.

The V and J genes are TRBV11-1 and TRBJ2-6, with 8 bases that match TRBD1. Trimming removed 4 bases from V and 2 bases from J; junction bases left unmatched: 1. This CDR3 spans 15 amino acids. Germline CDR1 is SGHAT and CDR2 is FQDESV (reference sequence). Here the CDR3 DNA reads TGTGCCAGCAGCTCCAGGGGGCCTGGGGCCAACGTCCTGACTTTC. This sequence encodes CASSSRGPGANVLTF.

The gene calls are TRBV12-3 or TRBV12-4 and TRBJ2-7; 9 positions match TRBD1. Trimming cost V 5 bases and J 4 bases; bases outside gene matches: 6. This CDR3 comprises 14 residues. The chain's CDR3 is CASSPWDRVYEQYF. The DNA of the CDR3 is TGTGCCAGCAGTCCTTGGGACAGGGTTTACGAGCAGTACTTC.

This clonotype was counted a few times. The V call is TRBV12-3 or TRBV12-4, the J call TRBJ2-5; 11 nucleotides align to TRBD2. J gave up 3 bases and V 5 bases, and 2 bases lay outside the gene matches. The CDR3 extends over 14 amino acids. The CDR3 loop is CASSTGLAEETQYF. CDR3 DNA: TGTGCCAGCAGTACGGGACTAGCGGAAGAGACCCAGTACTTC.

The rearrangement links TRBV5-1 to TRBJ2-7, with 8 bases lining up with TRBD1. This CDR3 spans 17 amino acids. V shed 0 bases and J 3 bases; nucleotides not matched to a gene: 11. The germline gives CDR1 SGHRS, CDR2 YFSETQ. Here the CDR3 reads CASSLVLRTGLDYEQYF. As DNA, the CDR3 is TGCGCCAGCAGCTTGGTGCTGCGGACAGGGTTGGACTACGAGCAGTACTTC.

The chain is built from TRBV20-1 and TRBJ2-5, with TRBD2 matching over 9 bases. Trimming cost V 5 bases and J 5 bases; bases outside gene matches: 9. From germline, CDR1 is DFQATT and CDR2 SNEGSKA (reference sequence). This CDR3 comprises 14 residues. The CDR3 region is CSARSGGPGETQYF. DNA for the CDR3: TGCAGTGCTCGAAGCGGGGGGCCCGGGGAGACCCAGTACTTC.

This clonotype has a handful of counts. The V and J genes are TRBV4-1 and TRBJ2-1; D is undetermined. CDR3 length: 15 amino acids. V lost 0 bases to trimming and J lost 7 bases, with 13 bases between them. Germline values: CDR1 MGHRA, CDR2 YSYEKL. CDR3 DNA: TGCGCCAGCAGCCAAGACCTCCCTACGCCAAATGAGCAGTTCTTC. Translating gives CASSQDLPTPNEQFF.

This clonotype was counted between two and nine times. The V and J genes are TRBV7-2 and TRBJ2-5; D might be TRBD1 (5 bases). The CDR3 runs to 13 residues. Germline V CDR1 and CDR2: SGHTA, FQGNSA. Trimming removed 6 bases at V and 7 bases at J, with 15 bases between. The CDR3 protein is CASRFRVSGTQYF. The DNA of the CDR3 is TGTGCCAGCAGGTTCAGGGTCTCAGGGACCCAGTACTTC. Complete variable domain (other parts from reference TRBV7-2 and TRBJ2-5): GAGVSQSPSNKVTEKGKDVELRCDPISGHTALYWYRQSLGQGLEFLIYFQGNSAPDKSGLPSDRFSAERTGGSVSTLTIQRTQQEDSAVYLCASRFRVSGTQYFGPGTRLLVL.

Many counts were recorded for this clonotype. This rearrangement joins TRBV27 to TRBJ2-2, with 7 bases identical to TRBD1. The germline V gene encodes CDR1 MNHEY and CDR2 SMNVEV (reference sequence). V shed 5 bases, J shed 2 bases, and the junction held 11 bases outside the gene matches. The CDR3 runs to 17 residues. This chain's CDR3 is CASSPNSWTGNTGELFF. CDR3 bases: TGTGCCAGCAGTCCAAATAGCTGGACAGGAAACACCGGGGAGCTGTTTTTT.

J is TRBJ1-2 and V is TRBV21-1; the table's D gene call, TRBD1, was not cross checked with the DNA. TRBV21-1 is tagged as a pseudogene. CDR3 length equals 14 residues. CDR3 protein: CASSKGPQGNGYTF. In DNA, the CDR3 is TGTGCCAGCAGCAAAGGGCCACAGGGCAATGGCTACACCTTC.

This clonotype was seen more than once but under ten times. The chain carries TRBV24-1 and TRBJ2-3; no clear D. Trimming pared 0 bases from V and 6 bases from J, leaving 6 bases between. From germline, CDR1 is KGHDR and CDR2 SFDVKD. The CDR3 has 13 amino acids. The CDR3 spells CATSDLGGDTQYF. The CDR3 DNA sequence: TGTGCCACCAGTGATTTGGGCGGTGATACGCAGTATTTT.

This clonotype was seen a single time. The V and J genes are TRBV24-1 and TRBJ2-3; TRBD2 might be the D (7 bases). Germline CDR1 KGHDR, CDR2 SFDVKD. V dropped 4 bases and J dropped 2 bases, with 12 bases sitting between them. The CDR3 is 15 amino acids. As DNA, the CDR3 is TGTGCCACCAGTGACCCGGCGGGGGCCACAGATACGCAGTATTTT. It translates to CATSDPAGATDTQYF.

This clonotype came up a few times. The chain carries TRBV18 and TRBJ2-3, with 8 positions matching TRBD2. Germline lookup yields CDR1 KGHSH and CDR2 LQKENI. This CDR3 spans 16 amino acids. The V and J ends lost 3 bases and 6 bases, in that order; junction bases with no gene match: 11. The CDR3 region is CASSPPSGGVWDTQYF. The CDR3 DNA reads as TGTGCCAGCTCACCCCCGTCGGGGGGGGTCTGGGATACGCAGTATTTT.